These 9 T cell receptor beta chains were sequenced from one sample in a study of shared clonotypes between healthy human individuals. Data came from immunoSEQ multiplex PCR; TCRdb stores just in-frame clones and leaves some out. The sample contains around 500,000 clones, 76% of which appear only once. The material sequenced was PBMCs. All receptors come from a woman aged 40 to 50 in good health. Some clones in this sample may be carry-over from other donors' samples.

V and J are TRBV5-6 and TRBJ2-3, with 8 bases aligning to TRBD2. Per germline, CDR1 SGHDT and CDR2 YYEEEE. This CDR3 contains 16 residues. V trimming: 2 bases; J trimming: 2 bases; junction bases outside the gene matches: 7. Here the CDR3 reads CASSFLVAGITDTQYF. The CDR3 coding sequence is TGTGCCAGCAGCTTTCTGGTAGCGGGAATCACAGATACGCAGTATTTT.

This clone was recorded a few times. The chain uses TRBV1 and TRBJ2-1. TRBV1 is classified as a pseudogene. The CDR3 spans 15 residues. DNA of the CDR3: TGCACCAGCAGCCGACCACCGGGGCGCGCACCACGGGAGTTCTTC. Protein product: CTSSRPPGRAPREFF.

V is TRBV27 and J is TRBJ1-5; D is unclear. V was cut by 6 bases and J by 1 base, with 10 bases left in between. The germline gives CDR1 MNHEY, CDR2 SMNVEV (reference sequence). The length of the CDR3 is 14 residues. The DNA of the CDR3 is TGTGCCAGCAGCCCGTCCCTCAGCAATCAGCCCCAGCATTTT. It translates to CASSPSLSNQPQHF.

This clone was picked up one time. The V and J genes are TRBV5-5 and TRBJ2-7; 7 bases are shared with TRBD2. V dropped 4 bases and J dropped 6; count of bases not matched to a gene: 7. Looked up from germline, CDR1 is SGHKS and CDR2 is YYEKEE (reference sequence). The CDR3 is made up of 13 amino acids. CDR3 DNA: TGTGCCAGCAGCGGCGGGCCGGGGGGCGAGCAGTACTTC. The encoded protein is CASSGGPGGEQYF.

The V gene is TRBV9, the J gene TRBJ2-5; D is uncertain. The CDR3 sequence is 14 residues long. From germline, CDR1 is SGDLS and CDR2 YYNGEE. Trimming stripped 2 bases from V and 4 bases from J, with 12 bases between. This CDR3 reads CASSVTARAETQYF. As DNA, the CDR3 is TGTGCCAGCAGCGTCACCGCGAGAGCAGAGACCCAGTACTTC.

This clone was observed a handful of times. This chain links TRBV28 with TRBJ2-7; possible D gene TRBD2, 5 bases. The length of the CDR3 is 11 residues. Germline-derived CDR1 and CDR2 are MDHEN and SYDVKM. V dropped 8 bases and J dropped 3 bases, with 8 bases sitting between them. The DNA of the CDR3 is TGTGCCAGCCGGGATAACTACGAGCAGTACTTC. Protein product: CASRDNYEQYF.

The V gene is TRBV5-1, the J gene TRBJ2-3; D perhaps matches TRBD2 (6 bases). V lost 3 bases and J lost 0, with 11 bases in between. Germline values: CDR1 SGHRS, CDR2 YFSETQ. The CDR3 runs to 15 residues. DNA for the CDR3: TGCGCCAGCAGCTCTGGACTAACTAGCACAGATACGCAGTATTTT. Translation gives CASSSGLTSTDTQYF.

This clone was picked up one time. The genes are TRBV7-9 and TRBJ2-7, with no clear D. CDR1 is SEHNR, CDR2 FQNEAQ, per germline (reference sequence). The length of the CDR3 is 12 residues. Trimming took 5 bases from V and 4 from J, leaving 9 bases between them. The CDR3 region has the DNA TGTGCCAGCAGCCCCCGTCTTTACGAGCAGTACTTC. This codes for CASSPRLYEQYF.

The chain couples TRBV10-1 to TRBJ2-1; 7 nucleotides agree with TRBD1. V was clipped by 6 bases and J by 7 bases; unmatched bases: 6. The CDR3 length is 13 residues. Germline lookup yields CDR1 WNHNN and CDR2 SYGVQD (reference sequence). The CDR3 DNA is TGCGCCAGCAGCAAAGGGGGCGCGAATGAGCAGTTCTTC. The encoded protein is CASSKGGANEQFF.